This T cell receptor beta chain was captured in a study of early stage breast cancer tumors (TCRdb year 2017). About the full investigation: Of the approximately 15 invasive breast tumors, some twelve were found to be estrogen receptor-positive, progesterone receptor-positive and HER2-negative. On average, each sample got roughly 9.7-fold read coverage. A total of around 3 million templates, representing approximately 1,100,000 unique clonotypes, were detected across all samples. Eight of the 12 ER+/PR+/HER2- tumors were invasive ductal carcinomas, while the other four were invasive lobular carcinomas.

The study profiled bulk TCR beta-chain repertoires in matched peripheral blood, tumor and adjacent normal breast tissue taken from about 15 patients with early-stage breast cancer. Before surgery, whole blood (roughly 4.5-10 mL) was collected into EDTA tubes and processed within 2 hours. Ficoll-Paque centrifugation in SepMate-50 tubes was used to isolate peripheral blood mononuclear cells. PBMCs were cryopreserved in aliquots of roughly 2 to 4.5 million cells in roughly 90% FBS with roughly 10% DMSO and kept in liquid nitrogen. Genomic DNA was extracted with the Qiagen AllPrep DNA/RNA Mini kit. Trimming at the junction amounts to 1 base on V and 3 bases on J, and the germline ends lie 13 bases apart. The CDR3 goes from the cysteine to the phenylalanine over 15 residues. Only the CDR3 part of the read is kept: 45 bases, read in frame from the first base. As encoded in the germline V gene, CDR1 is SGHTA while CDR2 is FQGNSA.

Points on this clone: Its antigen is still unknown. There are no base qualities to consult, and no much larger clone falls within one base.

General study outcomes and caveats: Enriched TCRB sequences shared across patients were mostly commonly generated sequences, unlikely to play an important role in the tumor microenvironment. The small cohort size prevented analysis by tumor subtype. Compared with adjacent normal breast tissue, tumors had roughly 2.5-fold higher T cell density and higher clonality. Repertoires from blood and normal breast were more alike than repertoires from blood and tumor, and in 14 of 16 patients, comparing each tissue with blood separated tumor from normal. Chain pairing and functional markers such as CD4, CD8 and FOXP3 were not captured by bulk genomic DNA sequencing of unsorted cells.

Two independent genomic DNA replicates were amplified for each sample, with around 0.5 ug used for blood and approximately 1.5 ug for tumor or normal breast. TCRB sequencing of genomic DNA was carried out with the ImmunoSeq Intro kit according to the manufacturer's instructions. Multiplex PCR ran about 29 cycles with proprietary primers and spike-in control sequences for absolute quantification. An 87-bp fragment spanning the CDR3 and flanking V and J genes was sequenced with single-end 150-bp reads. Each lane of an Illumina MiSeq running version 3.0 chemistry carried seven multiplexed samples, with two replicates apiece. Processing in the source paper ran as follows. The vendor's proprietary pipeline handled the raw data processing, merging both replicates into a single result for each sample. Clonotypes were defined as productive rearrangements sharing the V-gene family, CDR3 amino acid sequence and J-gene segment. Clonality was calculated as 1 minus the normalized Shannon entropy (Pielou evenness) of TCRB abundances. To estimate T cell density, the total number of templates was divided by the input cell count, which was inferred from how much DNA went in. Recon was used with default parameters to estimate total repertoire diversity and clonality. A clonotype counted as tumor-enriched if its abundance in tumor exceeded 0.1% and was at least 32-fold higher than its abundance in normal breast. The table comes from immuneACCESS by way of TCRdb, which keeps in-frame sequences with V and J called. Part of the clones is missing from these tables; in studies checked, under half for an unresolved V gene and the rest for unknown reasons. V and J calls and clone size follow that table, whereas D and trimming were derived from the DNA. The sample includes about 72,000 clones, with around 80% observed a single time. Of the sample, 3.5% is held by the ten largest clones.

This receptor was taken from a person aged 55-75 years with breast cancer. The chain joins TRBV7-2 to TRBJ2-7; TRBD2 is possibly the D segment (6 matching bases). Material for sequencing was blood. The CDR3 in this case is CASSLGTIRGYEQYF. The DNA sequence follows: TGTGCCAGCAGCTTAGGGACTATCCGGGGCTACGAGCAGTACTTC.